The 19 T cell receptor beta chains listed next were all sequenced from one sample in a study of shared clonotypes between healthy human individuals. Profiled with immunoSEQ multiplex PCR; TCRdb holds only in-frame clones, not every one. The sample consists of 2 million to 2.5 million clones, 85% to 95% of them appearing once. The sequenced material came from naive CD4+ T cells from PBMCs. The subset here: CD45RA+ positively selected. These receptors all come from a man in his late teens or twenties in good health. Some clones in this sample may be carry-over from other donors' samples.

V is TRBV5-4 and J is TRBJ2-5; 7 bases are a match to TRBD1. The V gene end was trimmed by 4 bases and the J gene end by 2 bases; junction bases not matched to a gene: 5. Germline V gene sequence: CDR1 SGHNT, CDR2 YYREEE (reference sequence). The CDR3 has 14 amino acids. CDR3 residues: CASSPPGQQETQYF. The CDR3, as DNA: TGTGCCAGCAGCCCGCCGGGACAGCAAGAGACCCAGTACTTC.

V is TRBV27 and J is TRBJ1-2, with 8 nucleotides matching TRBD1. The CDR3 length is 14 residues. CDR1 is MNHEY, CDR2 SMNVEV, per germline (reference sequence). The junction had 10 bases not matched to a gene; V was cut back by 5 bases and J by 8 bases. The CDR3 loop reads CASSLIGQGEGYTF. DNA of the CDR3: TGTGCCAGCAGTCTAATCGGACAGGGTGAAGGCTACACCTTC.

CDR3 in amino acids: CASRKGQGLNTEAFF. CDR3 DNA sequence: TGTGCCAGCAGAAAAGGACAGGGGCTGAACACTGAAGCTTTCTTT. The chain links TRBV7-2 to TRBJ1-1; 9 bases are a match to TRBD1. Germline assignment: CDR1 SGHTA and CDR2 FQGNSA. Trimming at V came to 6 bases and at J to 0 bases, leaving 5 bases not matched to a gene. The CDR3 runs to 15 residues.

This clone was picked up a small number of times. Other DNA sequences from this sample encode an identical CDR3 as well. V gene TRBV5-1 combines with J gene TRBJ2-7; no reliable D call. Trimming left V 3 bases short and J 3 bases short, with 4 bases between. CDR3 size: 11 residues. CDR1 is SGHRS and CDR2 is YFSETQ in the germline V gene. The chain's CDR3 is CASSSDYEQYF. The CDR3 region has the DNA TGCGCCAGCAGCTCGGACTACGAGCAGTACTTC.

In regard to this clone: Other DNA sequences in this sample translate to the same CDR3. The V call is TRBV29-1, the J call TRBJ2-7; D not certain. The CDR3 length is 11 residues. Trimming stripped 7 bases from V and 2 bases from J, with 9 bases between. Looked up from germline, CDR1 is SQVTM and CDR2 is ANQGSEA. CDR3 loop: CSATSTYEQYF. CDR3 in DNA: TGCAGCGCTACTTCAACCTACGAGCAGTACTTC.

The chain couples TRBV27 to TRBJ1-5; D ambiguous. V was shortened by 4 bases and J by 0 bases, with 10 bases between the two germline ends. CDR1 is MNHEY and CDR2 is SMNVEV in the germline V gene (reference sequence). The CDR3 covers 15 residues. CDR3 in DNA: TGTGCCAGCAGTTCCTCGGATTATAGCAATCAGCCCCAGCATTTT. It encodes CASSSSDYSNQPQHF.

In nucleotides, the CDR3 is TGTGCCATCAGTGAGTTTAACTCACTTAGCAATCAGCCCCAGCATTTT. This encodes CAISEFNSLSNQPQHF. The chain combines TRBV10-3 with TRBJ1-5, with D hard to call. This CDR3 has 16 amino acids. Trimming shortened V by 1 base and J by 0 bases, and 10 bases separated the two germline ends. Germline V gives CDR1 ENHRY, CDR2 SYGVKD.

The J gene is TRBJ1-4, the V gene TRBV4-1, with TRBD1 as a possible D gene (6 bases). The CDR3 has 14 residues. Trimming cost V 0 bases and J 11 bases, with 13 bases left between them. The germline V gene has CDR1 MGHRA and CDR2 YSYEKL. CDR3 in DNA: TGCGCCAGCAGCCAAGATTCTTTCGGGGGCAAACTGTTTTTT. It translates to CASSQDSFGGKLFF.

This chain links TRBV7-8 with TRBJ1-1; a weak D match, TRBD1 (5 bases). Germline V lookup: CDR1 SGHVS, CDR2 FQNEAQ. The CDR3 covers 15 residues. The V end lost 0 bases, the J end lost 5 bases, and 13 bases lay between the germline ends. The CDR3 reads CASSLAYGGGTEAFF. Here the CDR3 DNA reads TGTGCCAGCAGCTTAGCGTATGGGGGGGGGACTGAAGCTTTCTTT.

In the case of this clone: Other DNA sequences in this specimen translate into the identical CDR3. This chain joins TRBV7-2 and TRBJ2-7; D is uncertain. The CDR3 has 14 amino acids. Trimming pared 1 base from V and 4 bases from J, leaving 11 bases between. Germline assignment: CDR1 SGHTA and CDR2 FQGNSA. The CDR3 sequence is CASSLGGRRYEQYF. CDR3 DNA sequence: TGTGCCAGCAGCTTAGGAGGTCGGCGGTACGAGCAGTACTTC.

On this clone itself: One junction end does not reproduce the germline sequence, and a read error may be involved. The chain employs TRBV4-1 and TRBJ2-1; perhaps TRBD2 as D (5 bases). Germline lookup yields CDR1 MGHRA and CDR2 YSYEKL. This CDR3 has 11 amino acids. The CDR3 is CASSLSSEKIF. CDR3 nucleotide sequence: TGCGCCAGCAGCCTCAGTAGCGAGAAAATCTTC.

V and J are TRBV2 and TRBJ2-4; D possibly corresponds to TRBD2 (7 bases). Trimming left V 8 bases short and J 4 bases short, with 12 bases between. The CDR3 sequence is 13 residues long. Germline CDR1 reads SNHLY; CDR2 reads FYNNEI. In nucleotides, the CDR3 is TGTGCCAGCGGGGAGGGGGGAAAAAACATTCAGTACTTC. Its protein is CASGEGGKNIQYF.

The V gene is TRBV21-1, the J gene TRBJ1-1; TRBD1 is the table's D call and was not checked against the DNA. TRBV21-1 constitutes a pseudogene. The CDR3 has 14 amino acids. CDR3 coding DNA: TGTGCCAGCAGCAATGGGTCCAGGGGCACTGAAGCTTTCTTT. It yields the protein CASSNGSRGTEAFF.

The chain carries TRBV18 and TRBJ2-3; 7 nucleotides align to TRBD2. This CDR3 is built from 16 residues. In germline, CDR1 is KGHSH, CDR2 LQKENI. V lost 4 bases, J lost 2 bases, and 9 bases stayed unmatched. The CDR3 spells CASSLGLGRITDTQYF. CDR3 in DNA: TGTGCCAGCTCACTAGGACTAGGCCGCATCACAGATACGCAGTATTTT.

This rearrangement joins TRBV29-1 to TRBJ2-7; 8 nucleotides match TRBD1. Per the germline V gene, CDR1 is SQVTM and CDR2 is ANQGSEA. Germline trimming cut 5 bases from V and 5 bases from J; bases unmatched to any gene: 5. The CDR3 is 12 residues long. CDR3 loop: CSVQIQGDEQYF. CDR3 in DNA: TGCAGCGTTCAGATACAGGGGGACGAGCAGTACTTC.

The rearrangement joins TRBV7-2 to TRBJ1-2, with D uncertain. CDR3 length: 15 residues. V lost 6 bases, J lost 0 bases, and 14 bases lay in between. The V gene's germline CDR1 is SGHTA and CDR2 FQGNSA. CDR3 sequence (DNA): TGTGCCAGCAGTTACTCGGGGATAGCTAACTATGGCTACACCTTC. Amino acids: CASSYSGIANYGYTF. The entire variable domain, with the rest obtained from reference TRBV7-2 and TRBJ1-2, is as follows: GAGVSQSPSNKVTEKGKDVELRCDPISGHTALYWYRQSLGQGLEFLIYFQGNSAPDKSGLPSDRFSAERTGGSVSTLTIQRTQQEDSAVYLCASSYSGIANYGYTFGSGTRLTVV.

In nucleotides, the CDR3 is TGTGCCTGGAGCCCAGGGGAGGTTTATGGCTACACCTTC. Translated, it gives CAWSPGEVYGYTF. The rearrangement links TRBV30 to TRBJ1-2; a possible D gene is TRBD1 (6 bases). The length of the CDR3 is 13 residues. Per the germline V gene, CDR1 is GTSNPN and CDR2 is SVGIG (reference sequence). V was pared by 3 bases and J by 5 bases, with 13 bases between.

This sequence joins TRBV27 and TRBJ2-7; D might be TRBD2 (5 bases). Germline-derived CDR1 and CDR2 are MNHEY and SMNVEV (reference sequence). V was cut by 5 bases and J by 0 bases, with 14 bases left in between. This CDR3 spans 15 amino acids. The CDR3 DNA follows: TGTGCCAGCAGTCCGTCGTGGGAGACCTCCTACGAGCAGTACTTC. Protein: CASSPSWETSYEQYF.

This clone was seen a single time. The chain couples TRBV6-5 to TRBJ1-1; no reliable D call. The V end lost 10 bases, the J end lost 10 bases, and 22 bases lay between the germline ends. The CDR3 runs to 13 residues. Germline V lookup: CDR1 MNHEY, CDR2 SVGAGI. The CDR3 protein is CATTTSKENRAFF. CDR3 nucleotides: TGTGCCACCACAACCTCGAAAGAGAATAGAGCTTTCTTT.